This T cell receptor beta chain was sequenced in a study of T cell changes during pregnancy in multiple sclerosis (dated by TCRdb to between 2018 and 2021). About the full investigation: Changes in the T cell repertoire over the course of pregnancy were examined in this study in women with multiple sclerosis.

From cysteine to phenylalanine, the CDR3 is 13 amino acids long. The kept DNA is CDR3 alone, 39 bases in frame from the first base. CDR1 SGHNT and CDR2 YENEEA are derived from the germline V gene. V is pruned by 5 bases and J by 8 bases, leaving 3 bases of the junction without a gene match. Library creation used the immunoSEQ multiplex PCR assay. What TCRdb holds here is the immuneACCESS table cut down to in-frame rearrangements. Part of the clones is not present; checked against another copy, under half of the missing clones reflect an unresolved V gene, and the others are unexplained. For this sample there are tens of thousands of clones; around 96% appear just once. The ten largest clones add up to approximately 2.5% of the sample. Concerning this clone itself: Its binding antigen is unknown. Base qualities are missing; no much larger clone stands one base away.

Rearrangement joined TRBV11-3 to TRBJ2-1, with TRBD2 matching 10 junction bases. This TCR came from a female donor with multiple sclerosis, enrolled in a pregnancy study. This specimen was CD8+ T cells from peripheral blood mononuclear cells, taken after pregnancy. The CDR3 region has the sequence CASSLAGVDEQFF. The DNA reads TGTGCCAGCAGCCTAGCGGGAGTGGATGAGCAGTTCTTC.